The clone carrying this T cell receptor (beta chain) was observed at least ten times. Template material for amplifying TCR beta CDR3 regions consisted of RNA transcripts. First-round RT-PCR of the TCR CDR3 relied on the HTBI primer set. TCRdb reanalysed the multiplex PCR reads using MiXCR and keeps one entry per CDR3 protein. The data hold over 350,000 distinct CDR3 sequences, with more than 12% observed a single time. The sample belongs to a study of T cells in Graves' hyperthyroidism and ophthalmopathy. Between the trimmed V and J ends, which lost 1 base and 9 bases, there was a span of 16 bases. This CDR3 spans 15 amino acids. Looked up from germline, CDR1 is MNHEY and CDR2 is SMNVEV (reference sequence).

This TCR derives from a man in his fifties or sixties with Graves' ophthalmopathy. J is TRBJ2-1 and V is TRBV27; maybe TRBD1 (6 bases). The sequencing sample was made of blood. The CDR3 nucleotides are TGTGCCAGCAGTTTATTGGGTGCAGGGGATGTTGAGCAGTTCTTC. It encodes CASSLLGAGDVEQFF.